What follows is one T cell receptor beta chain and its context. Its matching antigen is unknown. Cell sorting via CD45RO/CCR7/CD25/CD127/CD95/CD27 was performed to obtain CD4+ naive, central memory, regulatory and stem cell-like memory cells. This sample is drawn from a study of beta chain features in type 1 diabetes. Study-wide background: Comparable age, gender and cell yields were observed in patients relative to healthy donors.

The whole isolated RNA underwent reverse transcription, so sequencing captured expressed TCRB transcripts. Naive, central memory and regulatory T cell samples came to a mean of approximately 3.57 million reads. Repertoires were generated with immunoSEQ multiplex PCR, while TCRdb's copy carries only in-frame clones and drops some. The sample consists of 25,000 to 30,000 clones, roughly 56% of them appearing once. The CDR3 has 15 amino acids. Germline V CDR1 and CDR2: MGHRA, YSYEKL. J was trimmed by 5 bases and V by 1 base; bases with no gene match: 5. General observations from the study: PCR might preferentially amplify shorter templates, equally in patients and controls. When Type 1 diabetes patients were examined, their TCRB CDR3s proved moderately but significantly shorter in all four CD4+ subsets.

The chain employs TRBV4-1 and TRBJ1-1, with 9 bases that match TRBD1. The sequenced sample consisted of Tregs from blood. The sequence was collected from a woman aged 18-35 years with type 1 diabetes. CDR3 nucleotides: TGCGCCAGCAGCCAAGGAAGACAGGGGGGGACTGAAGCTTTCTTT. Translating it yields CASSQGRQGGTEAFF.